What follows is one T cell receptor (beta chain) and its context. Its antigen remains unidentified. No base qualities exist here, and no much larger clone lies one base off it. Receptor libraries were prepared by 5' RACE. The sample was run on an Illumina HiSeq 2500. A second 7 to 11 cycle PCR used a sample-barcoded 5' primer and a J-beta primer mix. A template-switch 5' adaptor carrying 12 random nucleotides introduced a unique molecular identifier onto each TCR beta cDNA molecule. Each sample yielded at least 2.5 million CDR3-containing paired-end reads. First-strand cDNA synthesis was performed from all RNA using the Mint cDNA synthesis kit, with priming by a TRBC-specific oligonucleotide. Following uracil-DNA glycosylase treatment, all cDNA underwent a first 18-cycle PCR with the universal primers M1SS and BC2_uni_R. Per the source publication's procedure: For normalization, 1 million high-quality reads were randomly selected from each sample, with every read carrying a distinct molecular identifier. Reads sharing molecular identifiers were discarded rather than binned into consensus sequences. MiTCR, with a Q25 quality threshold and the strictest error-elimination algorithm, was used for CDR3 identification, clonotype clustering and error correction. A nonparametric unseen species model with Euler transformation was used to estimate a lower bound on total TCR beta diversity. TCRdb passed the public sequencing reads through fastp at Q25 and MiXCR, retaining productive beta sequences. Each entry merges the rows of one CDR3 protein and shows their most common DNA and genes. The V and J calls come from TCRdb's annotation, not from the publication. The sample table shows 450,000 to 700,000 distinct CDR3 sequences, and 27% are seen once. The top ten constitute roughly 18% of the sample.

The data originate from a study of blood T cells in healthy people across ages (dated by TCRdb to about 2015). At the level of the whole study: In model experiments, template switching captured roughly one uniquely barcoded TCR beta cDNA molecule for every two T cells. Using the same blood draw, the study looked at two additional independent replicas of 1 million unique cDNA reads for two donors, one aged 18 to 30 and the other aged 80 or older. Donors of different ages were randomly distributed across sequencing lanes to avoid experimental bias. Using deep sequencing normalized with unique cDNA molecular identifiers, the study measured how TCR beta repertoire diversity changes with age. Four age groups were formed from the donors: young (average 16 years), middle-aged (around 41), aged (roughly 56) and long-lived (around 82).

General study outcomes and caveats: Donor CMV infection status was unknown, potentially confounding age-related changes in expanded clonotypes. As age increased, observed TCR beta diversity per million T cells dropped in a roughly linear way, and a significant reduction was already evident by age 40. Estimates of total diversity from one million sequenced T cells were regarded as lower bounds and underestimates. A strong correlation was found between observed TCR beta diversity and the percentage of naive T cells measured by flow cytometry. Because profiling used bulk unsorted PBMCs, naive and antigen-experienced compartments could not be compared conclusively. Compared with the aged group, the long-lived group had more naive CD4+ T cells, fewer expanded clones and increased TCR diversity, suggesting age selection.

The 39 donors, aged 6 to 90 years, were systemically healthy Caucasian individuals from Russia. Roughly 11 milliliters of peripheral blood were drawn from each donor into EDTA-treated Vacutainer tubes. Ficoll-Paque density-gradient centrifugation was used to isolate PBMCs, with at least 6 million per sample. Total RNA, at least 6 micrograms per sample, was extracted from PBMCs with Trizol reagent. The percentages of naive CD45RAhigh/CD27high T cells were determined by flow cytometry on a PBMC aliquot from every donor. Sequencing was performed on blood. This TCR was recovered from a woman between 65 and 79 years old in good health.

Here is the DNA: TGTGCCAGCAGCCAAGTCGTATCCGCGGGTGGCTACACCTTC. It translates to CASSQVVSAGGYTF. Recombination joined TRBV3-1 with TRBJ1-2; no D gene call is confident. Reading the germline V gene (reference sequence) gives CDR1 LGHDT and CDR2 YNNKEL. The CDR3 covers 14 residues, taking in both the cysteine and the phenylalanine. Just CDR3 DNA is preserved here, 42 bases in frame from base 1. A distance of 13 bases separates the germline ends of V and J, which lose 1 base and 7 bases respectively.